The 29 T cell receptor beta chains presented below share a single source sample, sequenced in a study of Graves' ophthalmopathy and Graves' hyperthyroidism. The study amplified TCR beta CDR3 regions using RNA transcripts. RT-PCR was first run with HTBI primers, then multiplex PCR in a second round. MiXCR, applied by TCRdb to the multiplex PCR reads, yields one record per CDR3 protein. The profile shows hundreds of thousands of distinct CDR3 sequences, 20% to 25% of them singletons. The specimen sequenced was peripheral blood. The receptors derive from a young woman with stable Graves' hyperthyroidism. Some clones in this sample may be carry-over from other donors' samples.

Many counts were recorded for this clonotype. The J gene is TRBJ2-7, the V gene TRBV12-3 or TRBV12-4, with 12 bases matching TRBD2. The V segment lost 5 bases and the J segment 6 bases; nucleotides outside the gene matches: 8. CDR3 length: 15 amino acids. The CDR3 nucleotides are TGTGCCAGCAGTACTCTAGCGGGAGGGCCCGTCGAGCAGTACTTC. It yields the protein CASSTLAGGPVEQYF.

This clonotype occurred many times. The chain carries TRBV20-1 and TRBJ2-7; D is undetermined. The CDR3 length is 12 residues. Trimming left V 1 base short and J 3 bases short, with 7 bases between. Looked up from germline, CDR1 is DFQATT and CDR2 is SNEGSKA (reference sequence). This CDR3 reads CSARGDDYEQYF. The CDR3 bases are TGCAGTGCTAGAGGTGATGACTACGAGCAGTACTTC.

This clonotype has at least ten counts. The junction and the germline gene differ at one end; a read error may be behind it. The J gene is TRBJ2-5, the V gene TRBV20-1, with no clear D. From germline, CDR1 is DFQATT and CDR2 SNEGSKA (reference sequence). This CDR3 contains 13 residues. CDR3 region: CSAPMGYQETRYF. The CDR3 region has the DNA TGCAGTGCCCCTATGGGGTACCAAGAGACCCGGTACTTC.

In this sample, this clonotype turned up a few times. CDR3 in amino acids: CASSRPTQNTGELFF. The CDR3 nucleotides read TGTGCCAGCAGCCGGCCCACGCAAAACACCGGGGAGCTGTTTTTT. This sequence joins TRBV11-2 and TRBJ2-2, with D unclear. In germline, CDR1 is SGHAT, CDR2 FQNNGV. Trimming took 5 bases from V and 2 from J, leaving 12 bases between them. This CDR3 contains 15 residues.

This clonotype occurred a few times. The rearrangement links TRBV5-1 to TRBJ1-5, with D perhaps TRBD1 (6 bases). V was cut by 1 base and J by 10 bases, with 15 bases left in between. CDR1 SGHRS and CDR2 YFSETQ come from the germline V gene. The CDR3 totals 14 residues. This CDR3 is CASSLTAGVFPQHF. As DNA, the CDR3 is TGCGCCAGCAGCTTGACGGCAGGGGTCTTTCCCCAGCATTTT.

Ten or more counts support this clonotype. The chain is built from TRBV28 and TRBJ1-2; D gene unclear. This CDR3 region has 12 residues. Germline CDR1 MDHEN, CDR2 SYDVKM. V shed 3 bases and J shed 3 bases, with 5 bases lying between them. CDR3 loop: CASSFRDYGYTF. The CDR3 DNA is TGTGCCAGCAGTTTCCGGGACTATGGCTACACCTTC.

The chain uses TRBV2 and TRBJ2-5, with 8 positions matching TRBD2. Germline CDR1 reads SNHLY; CDR2 reads FYNNEI. V trimming: 3 bases; J trimming: 4 bases; junction bases outside the gene matches: 7. The CDR3 has 15 amino acids. In DNA form, the CDR3 reads TGTGCCAGCAGTGACGGGGGGGCCAAGGGAGAGACCCAGTACTTC. This translates into CASSDGGAKGETQYF.

This clonotype was observed many times. The V call is TRBV4-2, the J call TRBJ1-2; 8 bases are shared with TRBD1. V lost 2 bases to trimming and J lost 8 bases; unmatched junction nucleotides: 4. Germline V gene data show CDR1 as LGHNA and CDR2 as YNFKEQ. The CDR3 spans 13 residues. CDR3 DNA sequence: TGTGCCAGCAGCCAACGGACAGGGAACGGCTACACCTTC. This sequence encodes CASSQRTGNGYTF.

This clonotype has at least ten counts. The genes are TRBV2 and TRBJ1-1; D unclear. Deletions cut 8 bases from V and 1 base from J, with 14 bases between. The germline V gene encodes CDR1 SNHLY and CDR2 FYNNEI. The CDR3 runs 14 residues. This CDR3 reads CASPPPSPNTEAFF. The DNA of the CDR3 is TGTGCCAGCCCCCCGCCCAGTCCGAACACTGAAGCTTTCTTT. The variable domain in full, completed from reference TRBV2 and TRBJ1-1, reads EPEVTQTPSHQVTQMGQEVILRCVPISNHLYFYWYRQILGQKVEFLVSFYNNEISEKSEIFDDQFSVERPDGSNFTLKIRSTKLEDSAMYFCASPPPSPNTEAFFGQGTRLTVV.

The chain employs TRBV28 and TRBJ2-5; D is perhaps TRBD2 (5 bases). The CDR3 is 14 amino acids. Trimming left V 6 bases short and J 5 bases short, with 16 bases between. CDR1 MDHEN and CDR2 SYDVKM come from the germline V gene. The DNA of the CDR3 is TGTGCCAGCAGAACCACTAGAGAGGGCGAGACCCAGTACTTC. Its protein is CASRTTREGETQYF.

Many counts were recorded for this clonotype. The gene calls are TRBV2 and TRBJ1-2; 7 positions match TRBD1. V shed 3 bases and J 8 bases; nucleotides not matched to a gene: 3. The length of the CDR3 is 12 residues. CDR1 and CDR2 (germline): SNHLY, FYNNEI. CDR3 sequence: CASSETGWGYTF. CDR3 in DNA: TGTGCCAGCAGTGAGACAGGGTGGGGCTACACCTTC.

This clonotype occurred many times. The V call is TRBV10-1, the J call TRBJ2-2, with D perhaps TRBD1 (5 bases). The germline V and J ends were trimmed by 7 bases and 4 bases, with 16 bases remaining between them. The CDR3 has 15 residues. CDR1 and CDR2 (germline): WNHNN, SYGVQD (reference sequence). CDR3 amino acids: CASKADSLGTGELFF. The CDR3 DNA follows: TGCGCCAGCAAAGCTGACAGTCTGGGCACCGGGGAGCTGTTTTTT.

Many counts were recorded for this clonotype. The gene calls are TRBV12-3 or TRBV12-4 and TRBJ1-3, with TRBD1 matching 8 bases. The CDR3 consists of 16 residues. V lost 5 bases to trimming and J lost 0 bases; unmatched junction nucleotides: 6. The CDR3 is CASSPRDRPSGNTIYF. As DNA, the CDR3 is TGTGCCAGCAGTCCCCGGGACAGGCCCTCTGGAAACACCATATATTTT.

This clonotype was seen repeatedly, ten times or more. This chain uses TRBV24-1 with TRBJ2-2; maybe TRBD1 (6 bases). Germline V gene lookup returns CDR1 KGHDR and CDR2 SFDVKD. V was trimmed by 0 bases and J by 1 base, leaving 8 bases between them. The length of the CDR3 is 16 residues. CDR3 nucleotides: TGTGCCACCAGTGATTTGAGCAGGGGGAACACCGGGGAGCTGTTTTTT. Translated, it gives CATSDLSRGNTGELFF.

This clonotype was recorded at least ten times. The chain couples TRBV5-1 to TRBJ2-5, with D possibly being TRBD1 (6 bases). This CDR3 has 14 residues. Germline V gives CDR1 SGHRS, CDR2 YFSETQ. The V end was cut by 4 bases, the J end by 2 bases, with 12 bases between. This CDR3 reads CASSIGQRQETQYF. In DNA form, the CDR3 reads TGCGCCAGCAGCATTGGACAGAGGCAAGAGACCCAGTACTTC.

Written as DNA, the CDR3 is TGTGCCTGGACCAGGGTTTATGGAAACACCATATATTTT. Protein: CAWTRVYGNTIYF. The chain is built from TRBV30 and TRBJ1-3; D is possibly TRBD1 (5 bases). CDR3 length equals 13 residues. Per germline, CDR1 GTSNPN and CDR2 SVGIG (reference sequence). Trimming pared 4 bases from V and 3 bases from J, leaving 10 bases between. Drawing the rest from reference TRBV30 and TRBJ1-3, the complete variable domain is SQTIHQWPATLVQPVGSPLSLECTVEGTSNPNLYWYRQAAGRGLQLLFYSVGIGQISSEVPQNLSASRPQDRQFILSSKKLLLSDSGFYLCAWTRVYGNTIYFGEGSWLTVV.

The table lists this clonotype with many counts. The chain combines TRBV12-3 or TRBV12-4 with TRBJ1-5; D is ambiguous. Trimming cost V 2 bases and J 3 bases, with 8 bases left between them. CDR3 length: 14 residues. For the CDR3, the DNA is TGTGCCAGCAGTTTATCAGGAGTCAATCAGCCCCAGCATTTT. This gives the protein CASSLSGVNQPQHF.

This clonotype was picked up many times. The rearrangement uses TRBV12-3 or TRBV12-4 and TRBJ1-6, with D tentatively TRBD1 (6 bases). This CDR3 spans 13 amino acids. Between the trimmed V and J ends, which lost 3 bases and 8 bases, there was a span of 8 bases. The CDR3 reads CASSLDRYSPLHF. The CDR3 bases are TGTGCCAGCAGTTTGGACAGATATTCACCCCTCCACTTT.

In this sample, this clonotype turned up many times. The rearrangement joins TRBV6-1 to TRBJ1-5; 10 positions agree with TRBD1. The CDR3 totals 15 residues. Germline V gene lookup returns CDR1 MNHNS and CDR2 SASEGT. The J segment lost 8 bases and the V segment lost 5 bases, leaving 9 bases of the junction unmatched. The CDR3 DNA reads TGTGCCAGCAGTCGGACAGGGGGGGGACGCGAGCCCCAGCATTTT. Amino acids: CASSRTGGGREPQHF.

This clonotype was detected ten times or more. The CDR3 DNA follows: TGTGCCAGCAGAGAGACAGAACCTATCTATGGCTACACCTTC. Translating it yields CASRETEPIYGYTF. V gene TRBV18 combines with J gene TRBJ1-2, with TRBD1 as a possible D gene (5 bases). Germline V lookup: CDR1 KGHSH, CDR2 LQKENI. Trimming cost V 8 bases and J 4 bases, with 17 bases left between them. The CDR3 runs 14 residues.

This clonotype was counted only a few times. The chain recombines TRBV7-9 with TRBJ1-1, with D possibly matching TRBD1 (6 bases). This CDR3 spans 15 amino acids. Germline CDR1 SEHNR, CDR2 FQNEAQ (reference sequence). With 7 bases removed from V and 1 base from J, the gap between germline ends came to 16 bases. CDR3 bases: TGTGCCAGCACATCTCGGGGAGGGGGGAACACTGAAGCTTTCTTT. It is translated as CASTSRGGGNTEAFF.

This sequence joins TRBV15 and TRBJ1-2; D is perhaps TRBD1 (6 bases). CDR1 and CDR2 from the germline V gene are LNHNV and YYDKDF (reference sequence). CDR3 length: 14 amino acids. The germline V and J ends were trimmed by 0 bases and 4 bases, with 9 bases remaining between them. The CDR3 DNA is TGTGCCACCAGCAGAGATCAGGGGAGCTATGGCTACACCTTC. This encodes CATSRDQGSYGYTF.

This clonotype came up many times. The CDR3 DNA reads as TGCGCCAGCAGCTTGGAGTGGCGGGGGAACACTGAAGCTTTCTTT. It translates to CASSLEWRGNTEAFF. The chain carries TRBV5-1 and TRBJ1-1; D unclear. Looked up from germline, CDR1 is SGHRS and CDR2 is YFSETQ. There are 15 residues in the CDR3. V gave up 0 bases and J gave up 1 base, with 10 bases separating them.

This clonotype was observed many times. One end of the junction fails to match germline, which may point to a read error. This chain links TRBV6-1 with TRBJ1-2; D is unclear. The CDR3 runs 12 residues. CDR1 MNHNS and CDR2 SASEGT come from the germline V gene. The DNA for the CDR3 is TGTACCAGCAGTGAAGTCGGGCCCGGCTACACCTTC. The encoded protein is CTSSEVGPGYTF.

This clonotype was detected ten times or more. The chain uses TRBV7-2 and TRBJ1-1; D remains ambiguous. CDR1 SGHTA and CDR2 FQGNSA come from the germline V gene. The ends were cut back, 4 bases at V and 1 base at J, with 4 bases in the middle. The CDR3 length is 12 residues. This chain's CDR3 is CASSSSNTEAFF. CDR3 nucleotide sequence: TGTGCCAGCAGCTCCTCGAACACTGAAGCTTTCTTT.

This clonotype was counted only a few times. This CDR3 is CASSYLRELETQYF. The CDR3 bases are TGTGCCAGCAGTTATCTACGAGAACTGGAGACCCAGTACTTC. The gene calls are TRBV6-5 and TRBJ2-5; D not certain. This CDR3 spans 14 amino acids. V was shortened by 3 bases and J by 5 bases, with 13 bases between the two germline ends. Germline V gene lookup returns CDR1 MNHEY and CDR2 SVGAGI.

This clonotype was seen a handful of times. This chain uses TRBV13 with TRBJ2-7; 8 bases are shared with TRBD1. CDR1 is PRHDT, CDR2 FYEKMQ, per germline (reference sequence). V was pared by 5 bases and J by 4 bases, with 7 bases of the junction left unmatched. There are 14 residues in the CDR3. The CDR3: CASSRTGIPYEQYF. In nucleotides, the CDR3 is TGTGCCAGCAGCCGGACAGGGATACCTTACGAGCAGTACTTC.

The chain recombines TRBV6-1 with TRBJ2-5; TRBD1 matches 7 bases. The CDR3 consists of 14 residues. V gave up 1 base and J gave up 5 bases; unmatched junction bases: 4. Looked up from germline, CDR1 is MNHNS and CDR2 is SASEGT. The CDR3 loop is CASSEGGRGETQYF. The CDR3 nucleotides read TGTGCCAGCAGTGAAGGAGGCAGGGGGGAGACCCAGTACTTC.

V usage is TRBV12-3 or TRBV12-4 and J usage is TRBJ2-2; D not certain. The CDR3 covers 15 residues. V lost 3 bases and J lost 2, with 10 bases in between. The CDR3 region has the DNA TGTGCCAGCAGTTTCCGGACCGATAACACCGGGGAGCTGTTTTTT. Residues: CASSFRTDNTGELFF.